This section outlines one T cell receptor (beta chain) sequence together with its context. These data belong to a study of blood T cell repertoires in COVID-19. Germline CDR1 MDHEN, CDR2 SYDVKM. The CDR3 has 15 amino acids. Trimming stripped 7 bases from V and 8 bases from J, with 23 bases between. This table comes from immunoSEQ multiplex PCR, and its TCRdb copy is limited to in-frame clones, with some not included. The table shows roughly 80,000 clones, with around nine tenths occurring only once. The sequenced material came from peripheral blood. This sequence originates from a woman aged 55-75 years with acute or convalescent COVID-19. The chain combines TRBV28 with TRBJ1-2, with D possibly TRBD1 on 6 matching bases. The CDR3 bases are TGTGCCAGCACCCAAAGAAGGGGGGGAATGGGAGGCTACACCTTC. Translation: CASTQRRGGMGGYTF.